The T cell receptor beta chain under discussion was sequenced for a study of blood T cell repertoires in COVID-19. Study overall: Collection of acute and convalescent COVID-19 samples took place in the United States, Italy and Spain. PBMCs, B-cell-depleted T cells, or T cells were the source of the cDNA or gDNA that made up the material.

Seattle participants joined during active infection and were tracked over time. This clone was seen only a few times. V was pared by 2 bases and J by 3 bases, with 5 bases between. The length of the CDR3 is 13 residues. Germline V gene lookup returns CDR1 MDHEN and CDR2 SYDVKM. In the authors' methods: Amplification from reference gene primers served as the basis for estimated nucleated cell counts. Clones were read by immunoSEQ multiplex PCR, and TCRdb kept only the in-frame ones, dropping some. V and J calls and clone size come straight from that table; D and trimming were deduced from the DNA. The sample includes fewer than 300,000 clones, around 85% of them seen just once.

The clonotype comes from a human donor with COVID-19, enrolled during active disease. The donor label of this sample is uncertain. The V call is TRBV28, the J call TRBJ1-3; D is unresolved. Source material: peripheral blood. The CDR3 DNA is TGTGCCAGCAGTTTAGGCAGTGGAAACACCATATATTTT. It specifies CASSLGSGNTIYF.